The sample holds many counts of the clone carrying this TCR beta chain. What it recognizes is unknown. These data come from a study of early T cells in non-severe SARS-CoV-2 infection. The study's findings and limits: Using VDJdb, the matching emphasized anti-spike CD8 responses while missing private and CD4 specificities.

cDNA molecules, individually, were tagged with unique molecular identifiers. TCRdb processed the 5' RACE reads anew with MiXCR; each CDR3 protein has one entry. This sample has about 30,000 distinct CDR3 sequences, with 4.5% to 6% found just once. The CDR3 is made up of 15 amino acids. V was cut by 5 bases and J by 6 bases, with 20 bases left in between. Per germline, CDR1 SEHNR and CDR2 FQNEAQ (reference sequence). The sequencing input was whole blood. The chain has TRBV7-9 and TRBJ2-7; D perhaps matches TRBD1 (6 bases). This receptor was obtained from an adult who was a healthcare worker with PCR-confirmed SARS-CoV-2 infection or an uninfected control (not recorded which). The CDR3 protein is CASSQHFVDRPEQYF. The DNA for the CDR3 is TGTGCCAGCAGCCAACACTTCGTCGACAGGCCCGAGCAGTACTTC. Full variable domain (outside the CDR3, taken from reference TRBV7-9 and TRBJ2-7): DTGVSQNPRHKITKRGQNVTFRCDPISEHNRLYWYRQTLGQGPEFLTYFQNEAQLEKSRLLSDRFSAERPKGSFSTLEIQRTEQGDSAMYLCASSQHFVDRPEQYFGPGTRLTVT.